The rows below give T cell receptor beta chains drawn from one sample of a study of blood T cell repertoires in COVID-19. Only in-frame clones appear in the TCRdb table, and some are missing; sequencing was by immunoSEQ multiplex PCR. This table has 300,000 to 450,000 clones, approximately 87% appearing once. The sample comprised PBMCs or T cells enriched from blood (not recorded which). The receptor source for this set is a man younger than 40 who had recovered from COVID-19. Each CDR3 is given without its conserved first and last residue.

j_gene | v_gene | CDR3aa
TRBJ2-5 | TRBV2 | ASSTGSSAQETQY
TRBJ2-7 | TRBV18 | ASSAQTPPYEQY
TRBJ1-5 | TRBV7-9 | ASSPTGDYSNQPQH
TRBJ2-7 | TRBV11-2 | ASSQQTGMGEQY
TRBJ2-1 | TRBV5-1 | ASSLIITGKAEQF
TRBJ1-1 | TRBV20-1 | SARVTAEAF
TRBJ1-2 | TRBV12-3/TRBV12-4 | ASSLEGRYGYT
TRBJ1-2 | TRBV11-2 | ASSPRTDEHYGGYT
TRBJ2-7 | TRBV7-6 | ASSAAGGYEQY
TRBJ1-5 | TRBV3-1/TRBV3-2 | ASSNLQGNQPQH
TRBJ1-4 | TRBV7-2 | ASSSTGANEKLF
TRBJ2-1 | TRBV5-4 | ASSVGRGTYNEQF
TRBJ1-2 | TRBV6-5 | ASTPGEIGYT
TRBJ1-2 | TRBV11-2 | ASASGSYGYT
TRBJ2-7 | TRBV9 | ASSVGPGQGTGEQY
TRBJ2-3 | TRBV19 | ASSLAWSTDTQY
TRBJ1-2 | TRBV19 | ASSARGQAYGYT
TRBJ1-2 | TRBV13 | ASSSRAGQSNYGYT
TRBJ2-5 | TRBV9 | ASSVAAGRQETQY
TRBJ1-5 | TRBV30 | AWSIGQGNQPQH
TRBJ2-3 | TRBV29-1 | SVEALGGDTQY
TRBJ1-3 | TRBV2 | ASSEGHSGNTIY
TRBJ1-1 | TRBV29-1 | SVRTGEAEAF
TRBJ1-3 | TRBV29-1 | SVGGGVGNTIY
TRBJ1-1 | TRBV2 | ASSDSRDRGNTEAF
TRBJ1-2 | TRBV6-1 | ASSEEVGRTGNGYT
TRBJ2-7 | TRBV6-5 | ASTSQAEPTYEQY
TRBJ1-2 | TRBV6-5 | ASSYSQARYGYT
TRBJ1-4 | TRBV6-2/TRBV6-3 | ASSPGKEKLF
TRBJ1-2 | TRBV5-4 | ASSRGTANGYT
TRBJ1-5 | TRBV4-3 | ASSQDWGRGPGPQH
TRBJ1-4 | TRBV5-6 | ASSWTGGEKLF
TRBJ1-6 | TRBV25-1 | ASSDSTAGTRNSPLH
TRBJ2-2 | TRBV7-9 | ASSSRLGTAHTGELF
TRBJ1-5 | TRBV10-3 | AISGTANQPQH
TRBJ1-6 | TRBV5-1 | ASSTTRVSYNSPLH
TRBJ1-3 | TRBV12-3/TRBV12-4 | ASSFYGNTIY
TRBJ1-1 | TRBV7-9 | ASSQGGMNTEAF
TRBJ2-7 | TRBV18 | ASSQTGGSLFEQY
TRBJ1-2 | TRBV5-1 | ASSPTGGAGFNYGYT